This T cell receptor (beta chain) comes out of a study of shared clonotypes between healthy human individuals. This clone was seen more than once but under ten times. Germline CDR1 is SGHDN and CDR2 is FVKESK. The CDR3 extends over 15 amino acids. Between the trimmed V and J ends, which lost 0 bases and 3 bases, there was a span of 12 bases. The table came from immunoSEQ multiplex PCR; TCRdb's copy has only in-frame clones and leaves some out. This sample carries about 360,000 clones, about 70% of them seen once, and the ten largest clones take over 9.5%. CD45RA-negative memory and CD45RA+ naive subsets were split from the CD4+ cells.

The sequence was collected from a man between 25 and 39 years old in good health. Sequenced sample: memory CD4+ T cells sorted from blood. Described subset: CD45RA-negative fraction. The chain employs TRBV14 and TRBJ2-7, with D uncertain. The CDR3, as DNA: TGTGCCAGCAGCCAAGACCCTCAGAGTTTCTACGAGCAGTACTTC. Translated: CASSQDPQSFYEQYF.